The source of this T cell receptor (beta chain) is a study of control samples from healthy donors and cancer patients (dated by TCRdb to about 2020). This clone was seen only a few times. The specificity of this receptor is unknown. Base qualities are missing; no much larger clone stands one base away. The library came from the immunoSEQ multiplex PCR assay. TCRdb carries this immuneACCESS record with in-frame sequences only. Its versions omit some clonotypes, under half of them owing to an unresolved V gene in the studies checked, with the rest unexplained. The sample records roughly 370,000 clones, roughly 90% of which are singletons. Jointly, the top ten make up 6% to 7% of the sample. The germline V gene gives CDR1 as SGHRS and CDR2 as YFSETQ. From cysteine to phenylalanine, the CDR3 is 12 amino acids long. The sequence is cut down to CDR3 DNA, 36 bases in frame from base 1. V gives up 0 bases and J gives up 8 bases, and the segment between their germline ends measures 8 bases.

The chain employs TRBV5-1 and TRBJ1-2; the D segment could be TRBD1, given 5 matching bases. The receptor's source is a man aged 35 to 55 with head and neck cancer. The sample consisted of PBMCs. This receptor has the CDR3 CASSLVGEGYTF. The DNA is TGCGCCAGCAGCTTGGTAGGGGAGGGCTACACCTTC.